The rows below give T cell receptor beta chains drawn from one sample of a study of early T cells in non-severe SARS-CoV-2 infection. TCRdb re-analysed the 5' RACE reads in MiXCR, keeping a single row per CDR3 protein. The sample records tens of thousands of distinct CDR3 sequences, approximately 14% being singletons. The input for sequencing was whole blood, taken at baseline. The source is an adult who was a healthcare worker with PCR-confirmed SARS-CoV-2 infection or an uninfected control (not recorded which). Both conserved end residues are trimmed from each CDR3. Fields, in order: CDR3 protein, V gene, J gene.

CDR3 protein: SAPQVRGRGLAGGYEQF
V gene: TRBV20-1
J gene: TRBJ2-1

CDR3 protein: SARINTQY
V gene: TRBV20-1
J gene: TRBJ2-3

CDR3 protein: ASTQTASGPQH
V gene: TRBV6-2/TRBV6-3
J gene: TRBJ1-5

CDR3 protein: ASSFRRSGANVLT
V gene: TRBV27
J gene: TRBJ2-6

CDR3 protein: ASITFRGVGYEQY
V gene: TRBV28
J gene: TRBJ2-7

CDR3 protein: ASSPDDYSYEQY
V gene: TRBV7-9
J gene: TRBJ2-7

CDR3 protein: ASSPPWGSGAEHEQF
V gene: TRBV3-1
J gene: TRBJ2-1

CDR3 protein: AWRAPDRVGTEAF
V gene: TRBV30
J gene: TRBJ1-1

CDR3 protein: ASSFSGGREMEY
V gene: TRBV28
J gene: TRBJ2-5

CDR3 protein: ASRAGVYEQY
V gene: TRBV6-6
J gene: TRBJ2-7

CDR3 protein: ASRIGASYEQY
V gene: TRBV28
J gene: TRBJ2-7

CDR3 protein: ASSSQGRAGDIQY
V gene: TRBV28
J gene: TRBJ2-4

CDR3 protein: AISEVGIEAF
V gene: TRBV10-3
J gene: TRBJ1-1

CDR3 protein: SASPAGGQETQY
V gene: TRBV20-1
J gene: TRBJ2-5

CDR3 protein: ASSALQGYGTGELF
V gene: TRBV7-9
J gene: TRBJ2-2

CDR3 protein: ATSGPGSSTDTQY
V gene: TRBV24-1
J gene: TRBJ2-3

CDR3 protein: AWSATLLINEQF
V gene: TRBV30
J gene: TRBJ2-1

CDR3 protein: ASSYSGTSYNEQF
V gene: TRBV6-2/TRBV6-3
J gene: TRBJ2-1

CDR3 protein: ASSIRDSPNNEQF
V gene: TRBV19
J gene: TRBJ2-1

CDR3 protein: ASSPRLTSADTGELF
V gene: TRBV18
J gene: TRBJ2-2

CDR3 protein: ASSAGSGGNTIY
V gene: TRBV25-1
J gene: TRBJ1-3

CDR3 protein: ASSPRERGSSYNEQF
V gene: TRBV19
J gene: TRBJ2-1

CDR3 protein: ASSSTVNEQF
V gene: TRBV9
J gene: TRBJ2-1

CDR3 protein: ASSQMAGTSSTGELF
V gene: TRBV4-2
J gene: TRBJ2-2

CDR3 protein: ASSEDNSGANVLT
V gene: TRBV6-4
J gene: TRBJ2-6

CDR3 protein: ASSAQGAYYTGELF
V gene: TRBV28
J gene: TRBJ2-2

CDR3 protein: ASSPAGGNEQF
V gene: TRBV28
J gene: TRBJ2-1

CDR3 protein: ASSTPTSGRENEQF
V gene: TRBV19
J gene: TRBJ2-1

CDR3 protein: ASGEGLVPNEQF
V gene: TRBV3-1
J gene: TRBJ2-1

CDR3 protein: ASSLVPGRGSGANVLT
V gene: TRBV7-2
J gene: TRBJ2-6

CDR3 protein: ASSPALAGADTGELF
V gene: TRBV18
J gene: TRBJ2-2

CDR3 protein: SVNRAGDTQY
V gene: TRBV29-1
J gene: TRBJ2-3

CDR3 protein: ASSSRAADTQY
V gene: TRBV19
J gene: TRBJ2-3

CDR3 protein: ASSVVSGSDEQY
V gene: TRBV10-2
J gene: TRBJ2-7

CDR3 protein: ASSSPAGHDAYEQY
V gene: TRBV7-9
J gene: TRBJ2-7

CDR3 protein: ASSYSKVVYNEQF
V gene: TRBV6-5
J gene: TRBJ2-1

CDR3 protein: ASSPGLEEPQY
V gene: TRBV5-1
J gene: TRBJ2-5

CDR3 protein: ASSATTGGTEAF
V gene: TRBV7-3
J gene: TRBJ1-1

CDR3 protein: ASPPGLAGGRYHEQY
V gene: TRBV28
J gene: TRBJ2-7

CDR3 protein: ASRKDTSGSTQY
V gene: TRBV18
J gene: TRBJ2-3

CDR3 protein: SASLTAGLDSPLH
V gene: TRBV20-1
J gene: TRBJ1-6

CDR3 protein: ASFGRNTGELF
V gene: TRBV27
J gene: TRBJ2-2

CDR3 protein: SARHGATYEQY
V gene: TRBV20-1
J gene: TRBJ2-7